This T cell receptor (beta chain) was sequenced during a study of early T cells in non-severe SARS-CoV-2 infection. Looking at the study overall: The sequenced material was bulk RNA from unsorted whole blood, and its chains were unpaired.

Individual cDNA molecules were tagged with unique molecular identifiers. In TCRdb, the 5' RACE reads were re-called with MiXCR into one record per CDR3 protein. The table records around 57,000 distinct CDR3 sequences, roughly 5.7% of them present only once. Study-wide results and caveats: In VDJdb matching, anti-spike CD8 responses were favored while private and CD4 specificities went missing.

This clonotype is deemed medium-sized (0.01 to 0.1%). Its antigen is unknown. Germline CDR1 DFQATT, CDR2 SNEGSKA (reference sequence). CDR3 length equals 12 residues. The chain combines TRBV20-1 with TRBJ2-7; 10 positions agree with TRBD1. Sequenced material: whole blood, taken at baseline. This sequence was found in an adult who was a healthcare worker with PCR-confirmed SARS-CoV-2 infection or an uninfected control (not recorded which). The DNA of the CDR3 is TGCAGCGGGGGACAGGGGATATACGAGCAGTACTTC. The encoded protein is CSGGQGIYEQYF.